At least ten counts were recorded for the clone carrying this T cell receptor (beta chain). Its antigen is unknown. TCRdb called the RT-PCR reads again in MiXCR, with one record for every CDR3 protein. The sample includes about 620,000 distinct CDR3 sequences, 10% to 12% of them seen just once. This specimen comes from a study of response to subunit inactivated influenza vaccine. Study outcomes and limitations: After each seasonal influenza vaccination, few new T cells are recruited, the authors suggested.

These same records also appear under a second study, on T cells expressing NK-cell markers. That source adds: For TCR beta, cDNA was produced by 5'RACE template switching with UMIs. The authors sequenced eight donors, of whom seven were HCMV-seropositive and one was seronegative.

The sequence derives from a man aged 45-65 years who received an inactivated influenza vaccine. The material was PBMCs from blood, obtained on the day of vaccination.

CDR3 coding DNA: TGTGCCACCAGTGAGACCGGGACTAGCGCTACAGATACGCAGTATTTT. Translated, it gives CATSETGTSATDTQYF. V is TRBV24-1 and J is TRBJ2-3; 10 bases align to TRBD2. The trim removed 4 bases at V and 3 bases at J, leaving 6 bases unmatched. The CDR3 is 16 residues long. CDR1 is KGHDR, CDR2 SFDVKD, per germline.